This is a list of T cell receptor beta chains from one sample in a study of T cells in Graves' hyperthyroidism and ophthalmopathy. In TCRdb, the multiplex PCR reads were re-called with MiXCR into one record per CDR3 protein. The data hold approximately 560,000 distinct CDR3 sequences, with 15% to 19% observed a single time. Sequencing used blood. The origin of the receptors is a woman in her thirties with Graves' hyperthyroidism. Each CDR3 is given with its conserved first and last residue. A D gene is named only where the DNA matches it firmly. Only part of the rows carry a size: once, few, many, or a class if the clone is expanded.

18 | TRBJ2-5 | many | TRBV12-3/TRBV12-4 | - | TGTGCCAGCAGTTTGATTGGCCACCCTAGCGTCCCTGAGCTGACCCAGTACTTC | CASSLIGHPSVPELTQYF
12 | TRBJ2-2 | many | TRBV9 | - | TGTGCCAGCAGCGTATACGGCGGGGAGCTGTTTTTT | CASSVYGGELFF
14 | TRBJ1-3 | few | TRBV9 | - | TGTGCCAGCAGCGTAGTTGATTCTGGAAACACCATATATTTT | CASSVVDSGNTIYF
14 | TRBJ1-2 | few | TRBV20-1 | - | TGCAGTGCTAGTCGGCCAGGGACAAACTATGGCTACACCTTC | CSASRPGTNYGYTF
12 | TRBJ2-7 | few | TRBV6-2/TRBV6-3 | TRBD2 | TGTGCCAGCAGTCGGGACTATCGGGAGCAGTACTTC | CASSRDYREQYF
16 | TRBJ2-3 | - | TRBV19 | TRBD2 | TGTGCCAGTAGTAGGGGACTAGCGGGAAGGGCAGATACGCAGTATTTT | CASSRGLAGRADTQYF
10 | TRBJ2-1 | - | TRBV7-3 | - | TGTGCCAGCAGAGGCTTCGAGCAGTTCTTC | CASRGFEQFF
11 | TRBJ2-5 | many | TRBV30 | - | TGTGCCTGGAGCGGTGGAGAGACCCAGTACTTC | CAWSGGETQYF
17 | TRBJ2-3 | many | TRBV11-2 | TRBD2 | TGTGCCAGCAGCCCGCGGACTAGCGGGAGTTTAACAGATACGCAGTATTTT | CASSPRTSGSLTDTQYF
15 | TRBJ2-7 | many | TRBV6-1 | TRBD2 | TGTGCCAGCAGTGACGGGACTAGCGGATCCTACGAGCAGTACTTC | CASSDGTSGSYEQYF
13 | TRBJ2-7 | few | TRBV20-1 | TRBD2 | TGCAGTGCAGCGGGGGACGCCACCTACGAGCAGTACTTC | CSAAGDATYEQYF
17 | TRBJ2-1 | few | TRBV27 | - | TGTGCCAGCAAAAGGGGAGGAATAGACGCCTCCTACAATGAGCAGTTCTTC | CASKRGGIDASYNEQFF
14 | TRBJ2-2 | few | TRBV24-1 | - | TGTGCCACCAGTCCGGGGCCGAACACCGGGGAGCTGTTTTTT | CATSPGPNTGELFF
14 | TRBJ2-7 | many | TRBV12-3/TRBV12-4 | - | TGTGCCAGCATCAAGTCCCCAGGAGGATGGGAGCAGTACTTC | CASIKSPGGWEQYF
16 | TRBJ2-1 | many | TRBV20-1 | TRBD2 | TGCAGTGCTAGGTCGACTAGCGGGAGGTCCTACAATGAGCAGTTCTTC | CSARSTSGRSYNEQFF
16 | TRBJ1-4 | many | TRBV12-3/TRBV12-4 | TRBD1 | TGTGCCAGCAGTCAAGGCCTACAGGGGTTGGATGAAAAACTGTTTTTT | CASSQGLQGLDEKLFF
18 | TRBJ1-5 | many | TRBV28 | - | TGTGCCAGCAGTCCCGGAGTAGGGGGATTCTATAGCAATCAGCCCCAGCATTTT | CASSPGVGGFYSNQPQHF
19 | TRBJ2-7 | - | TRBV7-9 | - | TGTGCCAGCAGCGGAACCAGGCGCCAGGGACTCCAAGATGACTACGAGCAGTACTTC | CASSGTRRQGLQDDYEQYF
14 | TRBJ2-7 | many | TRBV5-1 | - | TGCGCCAGCAGCTTAAGGACAGCCGCATACGAGCAGTACTTC | CASSLRTAAYEQYF
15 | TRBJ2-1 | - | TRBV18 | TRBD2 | TGTGCCAGCTCACCAGGGGGGAGCGGGATTGGTGAGCAGTTCTTC | CASSPGGSGIGEQFF
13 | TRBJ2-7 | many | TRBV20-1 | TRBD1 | TGCAGTGCCCCCGGACAGGGGGCTCGCGAGCAGTACTTC | CSAPGQGAREQYF
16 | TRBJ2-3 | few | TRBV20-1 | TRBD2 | TGCAGTGCTAGAGTTCTAGCGGGTTGGGGCACAGATACGCAGTATTTT | CSARVLAGWGTDTQYF
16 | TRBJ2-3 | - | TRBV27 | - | TGTGCCAGCAGTCCCCCGACTGTTTCTAGCACAGATACGCAGTATTTT | CASSPPTVSSTDTQYF
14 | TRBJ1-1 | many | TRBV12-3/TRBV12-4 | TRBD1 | TGTGCCAGCAGGATCGGGGCGGGACAGGTCGAAGCTTTCTTT | CASRIGAGQVEAFF
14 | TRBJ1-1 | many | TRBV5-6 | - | TGTGCCAGCAGCTTGGTGACAAAGAACACTGAAGCTTTCTTT | CASSLVTKNTEAFF
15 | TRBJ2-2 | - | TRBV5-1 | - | TGCGCCAGCAGCTTGTGGCAGGGCGGCACCGGGGAGCTGTTTTTT | CASSLWQGGTGELFF
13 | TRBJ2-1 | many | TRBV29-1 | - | TGCAGCGTTGTTAAGAGCTCCTACAATGAGCAGTTCTTC | CSVVKSSYNEQFF
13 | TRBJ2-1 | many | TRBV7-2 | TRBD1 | TGTGCCAGCAGCTTAAGCGCAGACAGGGGCCAGTTCTTC | CASSLSADRGQFF
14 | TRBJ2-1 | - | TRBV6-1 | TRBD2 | TGTGCCAGCAGGACTAGCGGGAGGGTCGATGAGCAGTTCTTC | CASRTSGRVDEQFF
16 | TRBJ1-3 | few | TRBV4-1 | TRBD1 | TGCGCCAGCAGCCACCCCGGGACAGGGGCTGGAAACACCATATATTTT | CASSHPGTGAGNTIYF
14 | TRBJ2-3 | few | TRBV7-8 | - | TGTGCCAGCACCTCCTGGGCCCCCACAGATACGCAGTATTTT | CASTSWAPTDTQYF
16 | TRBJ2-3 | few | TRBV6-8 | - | TGTGCCAGCAGTTACTCGGCGTACGAAAGCACAGATACGCAGTATTTT | CASSYSAYESTDTQYF
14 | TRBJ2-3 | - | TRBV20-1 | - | TGCAGTGCTAGAGATATGGGCGCCACAGATACGCAGTATTTT | CSARDMGATDTQYF
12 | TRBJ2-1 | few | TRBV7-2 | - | TGTGCCAGCAGCTTAGGCGCGACCGCGGAGTTCTTC | CASSLGATAEFF
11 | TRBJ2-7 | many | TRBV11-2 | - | TGTGCCAGCAGCTCCTACACCGAGCAGTACTTC | CASSSYTEQYF
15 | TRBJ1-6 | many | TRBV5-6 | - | TGTGCCAGCAGCTTGGGTCGGGCGGGAAATTCACCCCTCCACTTT | CASSLGRAGNSPLHF
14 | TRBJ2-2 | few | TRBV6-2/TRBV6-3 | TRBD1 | TGTGCCAGCAGGGGACAGGGAAACACCGGGGAGCTGTTTTTT | CASRGQGNTGELFF
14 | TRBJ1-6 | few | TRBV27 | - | TGTGCCAGCAGTTTATTAAAGGGGAATTCACCCCTCCACTTT | CASSLLKGNSPLHF
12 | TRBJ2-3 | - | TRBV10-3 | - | TGTGCCACAACGGGGACAACCCTTATGCAGTATTTT | CATTGTTLMQYF
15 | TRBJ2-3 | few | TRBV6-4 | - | TGTGCCAGCAGTGAAGGACAGCGGAGCACAGATACGCAGTATTTT | CASSEGQRSTDTQYF
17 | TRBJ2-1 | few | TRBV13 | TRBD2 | TGTGCCAGCAGCTTACTAGCGGGAGGGGAAAACTCCAATGAGCAGTTCTTC | CASSLLAGGENSNEQFF
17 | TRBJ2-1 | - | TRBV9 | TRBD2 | TGTGCCAGCAGCCTACCTAGGGCCGGACTAGCGATGAATGAGCAGTTCTTC | CASSLPRAGLAMNEQFF